This T cell receptor (beta chain) derives from a study of OX40 agonist ivuxolimab in advanced cancers. Generated by immunoSEQ multiplex PCR, the TCRdb table keeps only in-frame clones and is missing some. Among approximately 74,000 clones, about 93% were seen once, and the ten largest hold 4.5% to 7.5%. From germline, CDR1 is SEHNR and CDR2 FQNEAQ (reference sequence). The CDR3 extends over 14 amino acids. Trimming at V came to 5 bases and at J to 4 bases, leaving 7 bases not matched to a gene. This specimen consisted of CD4+ or CD8+ T cells sorted from blood, obtained in a trial of the OX40 agonist ivuxolimab. The V and J genes are TRBV7-9 and TRBJ1-2, with 7 bases that match TRBD1. This clonotype originated in an adult with an advanced solid tumor such as melanoma, head and neck, liver or kidney cancer. The CDR3 DNA follows: TGTGCCAGCAGCGGCCAGGACAGGTTCTATGGCTACACCTTC. It yields the protein CASSGQDRFYGYTF.